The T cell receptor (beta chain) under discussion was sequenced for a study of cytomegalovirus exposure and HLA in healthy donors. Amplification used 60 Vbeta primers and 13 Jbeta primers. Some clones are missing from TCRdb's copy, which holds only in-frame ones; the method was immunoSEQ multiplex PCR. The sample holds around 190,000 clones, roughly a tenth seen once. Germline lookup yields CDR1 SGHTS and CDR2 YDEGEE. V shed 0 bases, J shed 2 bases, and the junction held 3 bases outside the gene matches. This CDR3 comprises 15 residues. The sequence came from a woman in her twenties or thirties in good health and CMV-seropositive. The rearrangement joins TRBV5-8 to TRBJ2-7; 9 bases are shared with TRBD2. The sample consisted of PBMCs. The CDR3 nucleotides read TGTGCCAGCAGCTTGGAACTAGCGGGTACCTACGAGCAGTACTTC. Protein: CASSLELAGTYEQYF. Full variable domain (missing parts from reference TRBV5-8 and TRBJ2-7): EAGVTQSPTHLIKTRGQQATLRCSPISGHTSVYWYQQALGLGLQFLLWYDEGEERNRGNFPPRFSGRQFPNYSSELNVNALELEDSALYLCASSLELAGTYEQYFGPGTRLTVT.